One and the same sample provided the 7 T cell receptor beta chains below, sequenced in a study of blood T cell repertoires in COVID-19. The data were produced by immunoSEQ multiplex PCR, yet TCRdb's version contains in-frame clones alone and is incomplete. The sample consists of over 15,000 clones, 86% of them appearing once. Sequencing was done on a sample of peripheral blood. These receptors were collected from a man between 65 and 79 years old with acute or convalescent COVID-19.

The CDR3 protein is CASSLEREGLNTGELFF. CDR3 bases: TGTGCCAGCAGCTTAGAGCGGGAGGGCCTGAACACCGGGGAGCTGTTTTTT. V gene TRBV13 combines with J gene TRBJ2-2, with 10 bases aligning to TRBD2. CDR3 length: 17 residues. V gave up 1 base and J gave up 1 base; unmatched junction bases: 3. Per germline, CDR1 PRHDT and CDR2 FYEKMQ (reference sequence). Full variable domain (rest looked up from reference TRBV13 and TRBJ2-2): AAGVIQSPRHLIKEKRETATLKCYPIPRHDTVYWYQQGPGQDPQFLISFYEKMQSDKGSIPDRFSAQQFSDYHSELNMSSLELGDSALYFCASSLEREGLNTGELFFGEGSRLTVL.

This chain joins TRBV28 and TRBJ2-7; the match to TRBD2 covers 8 bases. This CDR3 is built from 15 residues. The germline V gene encodes CDR1 MDHEN and CDR2 SYDVKM. V was pared by 6 bases and J by 2 bases, with 9 bases of the junction left unmatched. CDR3 in DNA: TGTGCCAGCAGCTCCGCGGGGACTAGGACCTACGAGCAGTACTTC. This codes for CASSSAGTRTYEQYF. Using reference TRBV28 and TRBJ2-7 for the parts outside the CDR3, the full variable domain is DVKVTQSSRYLVKRTGEKVFLECVQDMDHENMFWYRQDPGLGLRLIYFSYDVKMKEKGDIPEGYSVSREKKERFSLILESASTNQTSMYLCASSSAGTRTYEQYFGPGTRLTVT.

V and J are TRBV27 and TRBJ2-1; D perhaps matches TRBD2 (6 bases). The germline V gene has CDR1 MNHEY and CDR2 SMNVEV (reference sequence). There are 17 residues in the CDR3. Trimming shortened V by 6 bases and J by 5 bases, and 23 bases separated the two germline ends. The CDR3 DNA is TGTGCCAGCAGGCTCCTCGCGGGATGGGGAACCAACAATGAGCAGTTCTTC. This gives the protein CASRLLAGWGTNNEQFF.

The CDR3 nucleotides are TGCGCCAGCAGCCAACTCGGGGGACAGAATAATTCACCCCTCCACTTT. Amino acid sequence: CASSQLGGQNNSPLHF. This chain links TRBV4-3 with TRBJ1-6; TRBD1 aligns across 7 bases. Germline loops: CDR1 LGHNA, CDR2 YSLEER. This CDR3 is 16 amino acids long. The V gene end was trimmed by 2 bases and the J gene end by 5 bases; junction bases not matched to a gene: 6.

The rearrangement uses TRBV27 and TRBJ2-5; 8 nucleotides line up with TRBD2. Germline lookup yields CDR1 MNHEY and CDR2 SMNVEV (reference sequence). The CDR3 runs to 22 residues. J gave up 3 bases and V 5 bases, and 29 bases lay outside the gene matches. Here the CDR3 DNA reads TGTGCCAGCAGTCCGACCGGGACACCAGACCGACTAGCGATTATAGGGGAAGAGACCCAGTACTTC. It translates to CASSPTGTPDRLAIIGEETQYF.

This clone occurred a few times. The chain has TRBV2 and TRBJ2-2; 8 bases align to TRBD2. CDR1 is SNHLY and CDR2 is FYNNEI in the germline V gene. This CDR3 contains 15 residues. V gave up 5 bases and J gave up 7 bases; unmatched junction bases: 9. In DNA, the CDR3 is TGTGCCAGCAGTTTGAGCGGGAGATTAAGCGGGGAGCTGTTTTTT. Residues: CASSLSGRLSGELFF.

This rearrangement joins TRBV5-6 to TRBJ2-7, with D possibly being TRBD2 (6 bases). Trimming shortened V by 6 bases and J by 2 bases, and 15 bases separated the two germline ends. The CDR3 totals 14 residues. CDR1 is SGHDT and CDR2 is YYEEEE in the germline V gene. The CDR3 protein is CASTPKDYPYEQYF. The CDR3, as DNA: TGTGCCAGCACCCCGAAGGACTACCCCTACGAGCAGTACTTC. Together with reference TRBV5-6 and TRBJ2-7, the CDR3 gives the full variable domain: DAGVTQSPTHLIKTRGQQVTLRCSPKSGHDTVSWYQQALGQGPQFIFQYYEEEERQRGNFPDRFSGHQFPNYSSELNVNALLLGDSALYLCASTPKDYPYEQYFGPGTRLTVT.